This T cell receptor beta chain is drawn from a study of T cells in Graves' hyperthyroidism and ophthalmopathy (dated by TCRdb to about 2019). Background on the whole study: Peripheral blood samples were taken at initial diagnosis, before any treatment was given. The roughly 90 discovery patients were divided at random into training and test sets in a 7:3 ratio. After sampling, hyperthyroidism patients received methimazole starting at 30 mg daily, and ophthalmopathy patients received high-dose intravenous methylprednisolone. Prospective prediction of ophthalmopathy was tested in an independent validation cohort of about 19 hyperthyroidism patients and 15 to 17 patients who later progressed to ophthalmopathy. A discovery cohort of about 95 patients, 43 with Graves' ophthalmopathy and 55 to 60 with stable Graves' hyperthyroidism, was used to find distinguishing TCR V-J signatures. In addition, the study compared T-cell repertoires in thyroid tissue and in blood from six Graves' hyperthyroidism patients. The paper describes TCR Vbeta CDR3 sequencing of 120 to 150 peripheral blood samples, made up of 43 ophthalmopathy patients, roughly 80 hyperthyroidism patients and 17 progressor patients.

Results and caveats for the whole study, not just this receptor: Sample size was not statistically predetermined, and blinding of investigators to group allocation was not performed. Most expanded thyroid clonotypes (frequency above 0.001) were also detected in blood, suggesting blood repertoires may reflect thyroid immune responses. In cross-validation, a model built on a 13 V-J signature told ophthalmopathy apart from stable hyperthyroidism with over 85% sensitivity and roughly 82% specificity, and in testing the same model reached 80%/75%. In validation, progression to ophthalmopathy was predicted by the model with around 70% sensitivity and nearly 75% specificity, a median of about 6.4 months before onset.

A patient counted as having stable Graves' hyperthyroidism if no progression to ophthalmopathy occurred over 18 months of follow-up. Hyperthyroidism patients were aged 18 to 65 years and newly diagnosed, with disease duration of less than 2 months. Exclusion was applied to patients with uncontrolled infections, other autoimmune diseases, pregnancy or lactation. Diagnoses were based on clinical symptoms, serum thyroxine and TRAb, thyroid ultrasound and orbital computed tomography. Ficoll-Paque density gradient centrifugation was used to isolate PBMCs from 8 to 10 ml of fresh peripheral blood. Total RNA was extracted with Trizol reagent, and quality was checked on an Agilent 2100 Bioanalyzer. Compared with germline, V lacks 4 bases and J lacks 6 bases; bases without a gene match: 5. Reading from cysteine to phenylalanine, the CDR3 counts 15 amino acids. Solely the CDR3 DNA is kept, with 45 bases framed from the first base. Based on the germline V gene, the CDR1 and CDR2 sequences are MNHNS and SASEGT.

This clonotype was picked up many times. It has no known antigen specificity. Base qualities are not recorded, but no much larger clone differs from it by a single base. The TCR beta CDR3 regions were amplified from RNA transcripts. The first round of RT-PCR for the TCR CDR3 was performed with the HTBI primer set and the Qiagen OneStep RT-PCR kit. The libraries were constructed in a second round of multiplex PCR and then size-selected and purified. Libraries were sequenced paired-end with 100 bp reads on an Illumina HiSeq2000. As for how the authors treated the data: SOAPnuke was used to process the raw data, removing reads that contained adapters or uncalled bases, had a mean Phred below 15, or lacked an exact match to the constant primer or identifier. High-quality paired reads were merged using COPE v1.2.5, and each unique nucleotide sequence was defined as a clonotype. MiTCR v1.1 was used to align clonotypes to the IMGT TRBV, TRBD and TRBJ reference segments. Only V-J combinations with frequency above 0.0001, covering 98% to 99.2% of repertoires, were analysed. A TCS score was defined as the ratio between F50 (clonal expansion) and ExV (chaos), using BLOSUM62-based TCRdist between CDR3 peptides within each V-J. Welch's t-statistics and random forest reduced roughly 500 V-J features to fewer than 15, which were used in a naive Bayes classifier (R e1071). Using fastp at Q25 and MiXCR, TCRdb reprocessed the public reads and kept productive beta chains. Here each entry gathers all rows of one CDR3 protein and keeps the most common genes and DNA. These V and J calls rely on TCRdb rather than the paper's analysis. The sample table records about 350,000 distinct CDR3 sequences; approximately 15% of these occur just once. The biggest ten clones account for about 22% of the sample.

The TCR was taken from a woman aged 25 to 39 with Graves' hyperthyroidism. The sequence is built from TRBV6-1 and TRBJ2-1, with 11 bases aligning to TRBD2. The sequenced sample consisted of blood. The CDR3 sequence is CASSALAGATNEQFF. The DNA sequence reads TGTGCCAGCAGTGCACTAGCGGGAGCTACCAATGAGCAGTTCTTC.